This T cell receptor (beta chain) was captured by sequencing in a study of tumor-infiltrating lymphocytes in primary liver carcinoma. V was trimmed by 2 bases and J by 12 bases, leaving 17 bases between them. The CDR3 extends over 13 amino acids. The input was 500 ng total RNA; TCR beta cDNA was made from it with a constant-region primer. Slightly modified ARM-PCR with three nested multiplex PCR rounds yielded TCR beta libraries. Researchers ran the first two PCR rounds for roughly 11 cycles each with TRBV1-TRBV30 forward primers and a C-beta reverse primer. In TCRdb, the multiplex PCR reads were re-called with MiXCR into one record per CDR3 protein. The table records over 100,000 distinct CDR3 sequences, about two thirds of them present only once. Scientists recovered RNA and DNA together from roughly 20-30 mg of unsorted bulk tissue.

The specimen was tumor-adjacent normal liver tissue. V and J are TRBV12-3 or TRBV12-4 and TRBJ2-7; perhaps TRBD2 as D (5 bases). The sequence was collected from a woman between 55 and 75 years old with primary liver carcinoma and hepatitis B virus infection. Written as DNA, the CDR3 is TGTGCCAGCAGTTTACAAGCTTCGAGGGCCCCGTACTTC. Translating it yields CASSLQASRAPYF.